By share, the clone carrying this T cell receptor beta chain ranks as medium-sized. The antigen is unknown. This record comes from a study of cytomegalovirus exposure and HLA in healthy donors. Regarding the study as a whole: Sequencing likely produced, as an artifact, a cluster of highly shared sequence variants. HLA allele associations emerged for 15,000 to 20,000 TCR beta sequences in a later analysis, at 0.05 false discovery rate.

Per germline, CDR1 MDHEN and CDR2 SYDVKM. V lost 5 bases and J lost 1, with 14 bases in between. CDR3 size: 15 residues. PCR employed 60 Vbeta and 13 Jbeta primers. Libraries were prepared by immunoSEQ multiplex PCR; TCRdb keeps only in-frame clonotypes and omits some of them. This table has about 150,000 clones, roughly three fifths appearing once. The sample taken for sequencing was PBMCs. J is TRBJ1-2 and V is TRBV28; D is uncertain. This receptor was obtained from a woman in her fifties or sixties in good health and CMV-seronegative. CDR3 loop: CASSPELEINYGYTF. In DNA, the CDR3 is TGTGCCAGCAGTCCCGAGTTGGAGATTAACTATGGCTACACCTTC.